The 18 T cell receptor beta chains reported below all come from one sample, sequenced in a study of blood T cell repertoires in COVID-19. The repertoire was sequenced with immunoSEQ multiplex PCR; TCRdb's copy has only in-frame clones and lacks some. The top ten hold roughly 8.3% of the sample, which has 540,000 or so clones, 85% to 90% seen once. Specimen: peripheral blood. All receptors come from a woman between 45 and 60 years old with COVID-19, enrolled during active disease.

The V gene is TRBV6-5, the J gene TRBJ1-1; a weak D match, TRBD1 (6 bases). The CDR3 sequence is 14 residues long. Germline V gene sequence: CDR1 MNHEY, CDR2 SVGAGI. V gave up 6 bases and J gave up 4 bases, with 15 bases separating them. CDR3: CASRLSGVATEAFF. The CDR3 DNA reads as TGTGCCAGCAGACTGTCAGGGGTAGCCACTGAAGCTTTCTTT.

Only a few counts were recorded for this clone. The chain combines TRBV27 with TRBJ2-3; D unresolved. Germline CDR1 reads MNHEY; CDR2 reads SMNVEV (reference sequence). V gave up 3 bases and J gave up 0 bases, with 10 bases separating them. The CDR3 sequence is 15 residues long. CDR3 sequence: CASSFLNISTDTQYF. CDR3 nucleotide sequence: TGTGCCAGCAGTTTTTTGAACATAAGCACAGATACGCAGTATTTT.

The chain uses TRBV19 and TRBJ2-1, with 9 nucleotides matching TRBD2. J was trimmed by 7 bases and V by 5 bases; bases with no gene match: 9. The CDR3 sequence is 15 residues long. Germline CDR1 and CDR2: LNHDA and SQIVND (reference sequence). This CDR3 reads CASSSAGLARNEQFF. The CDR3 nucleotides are TGTGCCAGTAGTTCGGCCGGACTAGCGCGAAATGAGCAGTTCTTC.

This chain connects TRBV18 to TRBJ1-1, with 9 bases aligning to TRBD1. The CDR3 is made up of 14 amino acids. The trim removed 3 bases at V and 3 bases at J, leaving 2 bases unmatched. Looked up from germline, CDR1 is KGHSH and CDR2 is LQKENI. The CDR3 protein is CASSPDRGHTEAFF. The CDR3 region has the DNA TGTGCCAGCTCACCGGACAGGGGACACACTGAAGCTTTCTTT.

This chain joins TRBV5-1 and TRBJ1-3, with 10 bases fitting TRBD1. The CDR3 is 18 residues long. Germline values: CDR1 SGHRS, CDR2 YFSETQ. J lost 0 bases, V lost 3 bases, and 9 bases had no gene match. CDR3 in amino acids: CASSSQPGQGTSGNTIYF. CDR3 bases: TGCGCCAGCAGCTCACAACCGGGACAGGGGACCTCTGGAAACACCATATATTTT.

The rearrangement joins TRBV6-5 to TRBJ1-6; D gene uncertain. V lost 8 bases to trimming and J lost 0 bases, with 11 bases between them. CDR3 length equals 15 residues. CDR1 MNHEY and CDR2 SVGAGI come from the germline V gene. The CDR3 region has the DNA TGTGCCAGCCAGGACTTAAGCTCCTATAATTCACCCCTCCACTTT. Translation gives CASQDLSSYNSPLHF.

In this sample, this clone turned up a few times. CDR3 residues: CASSRGINQPQHF. The CDR3 DNA follows: TGTGCCAGTAGCAGGGGAATCAATCAGCCCCAGCATTTT. This chain links TRBV19 with TRBJ1-5; possibly TRBD1 for D (6 bases). With 6 bases removed from V and 3 bases from J, the gap between germline ends came to 9 bases. The V gene's germline CDR1 is LNHDA and CDR2 SQIVND (reference sequence). CDR3 length: 13 residues.

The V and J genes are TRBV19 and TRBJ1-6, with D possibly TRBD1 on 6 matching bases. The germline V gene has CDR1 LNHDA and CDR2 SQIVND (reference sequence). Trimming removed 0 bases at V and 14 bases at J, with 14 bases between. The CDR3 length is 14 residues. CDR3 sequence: CASSIDLGDIALHF. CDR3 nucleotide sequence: TGTGCCAGTAGTATAGATCTCGGGGACATCGCCCTCCACTTT.

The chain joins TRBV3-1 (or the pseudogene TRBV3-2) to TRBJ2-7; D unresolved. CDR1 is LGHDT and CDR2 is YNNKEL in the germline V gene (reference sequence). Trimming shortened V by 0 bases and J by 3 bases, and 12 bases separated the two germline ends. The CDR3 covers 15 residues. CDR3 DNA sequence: TGTGCCAGCAGCCAAGATCTACTCCCCGGCTACGAGCAGTACTTC. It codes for CASSQDLLPGYEQYF.

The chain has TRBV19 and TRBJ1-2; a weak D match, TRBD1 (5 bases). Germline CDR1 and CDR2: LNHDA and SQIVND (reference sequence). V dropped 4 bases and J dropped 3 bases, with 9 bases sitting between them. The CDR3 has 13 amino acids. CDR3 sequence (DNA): TGTGCCAGTAGTACGACAGTGGACTATGGCTACACCTTC. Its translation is CASSTTVDYGYTF. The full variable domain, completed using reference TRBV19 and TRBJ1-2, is DGGITQSPKYLFRKEGQNVTLSCEQNLNHDAMYWYRQDPGQGLRLIYYSQIVNDFQKGDIAEGYSVSREKKESFPLTVTSAQKNPTAFYLCASSTTVDYGYTFGSGTRLTVV.

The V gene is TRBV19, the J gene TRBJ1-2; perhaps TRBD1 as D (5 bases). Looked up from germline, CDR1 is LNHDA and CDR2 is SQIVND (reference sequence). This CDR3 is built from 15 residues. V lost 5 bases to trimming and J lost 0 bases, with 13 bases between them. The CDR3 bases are TGTGCCAGTAGTCCGGGGACGGGAGCTAACTATGGCTACACCTTC. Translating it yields CASSPGTGANYGYTF. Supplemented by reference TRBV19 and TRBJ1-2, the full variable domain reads DGGITQSPKYLFRKEGQNVTLSCEQNLNHDAMYWYRQDPGQGLRLIYYSQIVNDFQKGDIAEGYSVSREKKESFPLTVTSAQKNPTAFYLCASSPGTGANYGYTFGSGTRLTVV.

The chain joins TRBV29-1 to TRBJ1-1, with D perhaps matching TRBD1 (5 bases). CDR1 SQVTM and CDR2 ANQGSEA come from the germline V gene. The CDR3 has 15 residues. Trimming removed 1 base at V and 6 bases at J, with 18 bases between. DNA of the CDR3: TGCAGCGTTGAAGGTCGACTGGTGGGGCAGGCTGAAGCTTTCTTT. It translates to CSVEGRLVGQAEAFF.

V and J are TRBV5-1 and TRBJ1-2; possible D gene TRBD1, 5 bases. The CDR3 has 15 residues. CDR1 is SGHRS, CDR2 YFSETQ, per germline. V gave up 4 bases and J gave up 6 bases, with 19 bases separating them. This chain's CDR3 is CASSMERGGRDGYTF. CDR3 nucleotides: TGCGCCAGCAGCATGGAACGGGGGGGACGAGATGGCTACACCTTC.

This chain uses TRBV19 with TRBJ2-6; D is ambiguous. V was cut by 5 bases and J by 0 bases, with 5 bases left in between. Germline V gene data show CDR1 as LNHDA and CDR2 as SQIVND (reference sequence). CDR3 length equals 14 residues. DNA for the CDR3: TGTGCCAGTAGTCCCCACTCTGGGGCCAACGTCCTGACTTTC. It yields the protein CASSPHSGANVLTF.

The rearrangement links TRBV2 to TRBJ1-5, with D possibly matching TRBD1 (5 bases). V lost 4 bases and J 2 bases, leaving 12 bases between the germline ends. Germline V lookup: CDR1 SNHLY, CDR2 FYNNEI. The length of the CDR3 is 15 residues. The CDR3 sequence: CASSVARAGNQPQHF. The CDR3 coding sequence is TGTGCCAGCAGTGTAGCCAGGGCTGGCAATCAGCCCCAGCATTTT.

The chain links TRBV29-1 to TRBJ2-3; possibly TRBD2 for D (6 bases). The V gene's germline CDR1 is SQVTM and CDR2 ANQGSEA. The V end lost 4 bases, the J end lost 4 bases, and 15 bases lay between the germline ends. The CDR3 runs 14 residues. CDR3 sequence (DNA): TGCAGCGTTGCTATACGAGGGGAGGCAGATACGCAGTATTTT. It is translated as CSVAIRGEADTQYF.

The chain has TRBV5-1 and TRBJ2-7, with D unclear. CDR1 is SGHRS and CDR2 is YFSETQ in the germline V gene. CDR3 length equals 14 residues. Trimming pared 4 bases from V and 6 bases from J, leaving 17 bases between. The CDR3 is CASSPRTPSGEQYF. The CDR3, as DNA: TGCGCCAGCAGCCCCAGAACCCCCTCGGGCGAGCAGTACTTC.

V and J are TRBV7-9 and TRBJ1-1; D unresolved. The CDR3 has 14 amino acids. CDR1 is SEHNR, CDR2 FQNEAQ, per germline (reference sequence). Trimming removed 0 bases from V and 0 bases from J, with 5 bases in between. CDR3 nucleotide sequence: TGTGCCAGCAGCTTAGCACAGATGAACACTGAAGCTTTCTTT. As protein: CASSLAQMNTEAFF. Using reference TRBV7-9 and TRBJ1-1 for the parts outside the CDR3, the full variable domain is DTGVSQNPRHKITKRGQNVTFRCDPISEHNRLYWYRQTLGQGPEFLTYFQNEAQLEKSRLLSDRFSAERPKGSFSTLEIQRTEQGDSAMYLCASSLAQMNTEAFFGQGTRLTVV.